This T cell receptor (beta chain) was sequenced during a study of shared T cell receptors in the human thymus. The germline V and J ends were trimmed by 0 bases and 6 bases, with 14 bases remaining between them. CDR3 length equals 15 residues. Germline V gives CDR1 KGHSH, CDR2 LQKENI. The assay was immunoSEQ multiplex PCR, and TCRdb's table has in-frame clones only and misses some. The sample consists of about 730,000 clones, approximately 83% of them appearing once. This same sample was also part of a study on human thymus T cells. From that study: Thymus tissue for the work was resected from patients undergoing corrective heart surgery. Related work showed strongly overlapping thymic repertoires across unrelated individuals.

The V call is TRBV18, the J call TRBJ1-2, with a possible D match to TRBD1 (6 bases). The receptor comes from a girl under three years old with a congenital heart defect. Sequenced material: thymocytes. Here the CDR3 reads CASSPPQTGLDGYTF. The DNA of the CDR3 is TGTGCCAGCTCACCACCTCAAACAGGGTTGGATGGCTACACCTTC.